The present T cell receptor beta chain was sequenced within a study of T cell changes during pregnancy in multiple sclerosis. CDR1 is LNHDA and CDR2 is SQIVND in the germline V gene (reference sequence). This CDR3 spans 18 amino acids. V dropped 3 bases and J dropped 0 bases, with 18 bases sitting between them. Here immunoSEQ multiplex PCR was the method, and the copy in TCRdb shows in-frame clones only, minus some. The table includes 85,000 to 100,000 clones, about 91% detected once. The starting material was peripheral blood, obtained before pregnancy. The TCR comes from a female donor with multiple sclerosis, enrolled in a pregnancy study. The rearrangement links TRBV19 to TRBJ1-3; D is unclear. The CDR3 is CASSILATWASSGNTIYF. The CDR3 DNA sequence: TGTGCCAGTAGTATCTTGGCAACTTGGGCTTCCTCTGGAAACACCATATATTTT.